These 12 T cell receptor beta chains share one sample of origin, sequenced in a study of prognosis after radiotherapy for stage I lung cancer. Template was genomic DNA; TCR beta CDR3 amplified in two multiplex PCR rounds. Each TRBV and TRBJ gene had its own primer in the first PCR round. TCRdb reprocessed the multiplex PCR reads with MiXCR, giving one entry per CDR3 protein. This sample carries tens of thousands of distinct CDR3 sequences, roughly 30% of them seen once, and the ten largest clones take over 10%. Sequences were derived from PBMCs, sampled before or after stereotactic body radiation therapy (not recorded which). These receptors came from a donor of 50 years or more with non-small cell lung cancer.

This clonotype was seen at least ten times. The rearrangement uses TRBV20-1 and TRBJ1-5, with 8 bases aligning to TRBD1. The CDR3 sequence is 16 residues long. Germline V gives CDR1 DFQATT, CDR2 SNEGSKA (reference sequence). The V segment lost 1 base and the J segment 1 base; nucleotides outside the gene matches: 6. CDR3 sequence: CSARVQGAISNQPQHF. DNA of the CDR3: TGCAGTGCTAGAGTCCAGGGGGCGATAAGCAATCAGCCCCAGCATTTT.

This clonotype was seen many times. The genes are TRBV11-2 and TRBJ1-2, with D possibly matching TRBD1 (5 bases). The V end was cut by 3 bases, the J end by 8 bases, with 10 bases between. CDR3 length equals 12 residues. Per germline, CDR1 SGHAT and CDR2 FQNNGV. The CDR3 nucleotides read TGTGCCAGCAGCTTCCTTGGGGGAGGCTACACCTTC. Translation gives CASSFLGGGYTF.

A few counts support this clonotype. This chain joins TRBV29-1 and TRBJ2-3; D not resolved. The V and J ends lost 5 bases and 0 bases respectively, with 9 bases between them. CDR1 SQVTM and CDR2 ANQGSEA come from the germline V gene. The CDR3 is 13 amino acids. The CDR3 is CSVSRASTDTQYF. The CDR3 nucleotides are TGCAGCGTTTCGCGAGCTAGCACAGATACGCAGTATTTT.

On this clonotype itself: A much larger clone lies one base from this, so it may be a read error. The chain employs TRBV6-2 or TRBV6-3 and TRBJ2-3; 8 bases line up with TRBD1. There are 18 residues in the CDR3. Germline assignment: CDR1 MNHEY and CDR2 SVGEGT. The CDR3: CASSYRRRQGTSTDTRYF. For the CDR3, the DNA is TGTGCCAGCAGTTACCGACGTAGACAGGGGACAAGCACAGATACGCGGTATTTT.

This clonotype came up many times. The rearrangement uses TRBV20-1 and TRBJ2-1; D may correspond to TRBD1 or TRBD2 (6 bases each). V was pared by 3 bases and J by 5 bases, with 14 bases between. Germline V lookup: CDR1 DFQATT, CDR2 SNEGSKA (reference sequence). This CDR3 region has 14 residues. The CDR3 DNA sequence: TGCAGTGCTAGCCCAGCTAGGGGGGACAATGAGCAGTTCTTC. As protein: CSASPARGDNEQFF.

This clonotype was seen ten or more times. V gene TRBV27 combines with J gene TRBJ2-7; D could derive from TRBD1 or TRBD2 (5 bases each). The CDR3 is made up of 12 amino acids. The ends were cut back, 6 bases at V and 6 bases at J, with 12 bases in the middle. Germline V gene sequence: CDR1 MNHEY, CDR2 SMNVEV (reference sequence). CDR3 bases: TGTGCCAGCAGGGGACGCTTTTTCGAGCAGTACTTC. This encodes CASRGRFFEQYF.

In this sample, this clonotype turned up many times. V is TRBV2 and J is TRBJ1-1; 10 nucleotides agree with TRBD1. Germline trimming cut 5 bases from V and 1 base from J; bases unmatched to any gene: 4. The germline CDR1 and CDR2 sequences are SNHLY and FYNNEI. The CDR3 is 15 amino acids. CDR3 loop: CASSRDRGPNTEAFF. The CDR3 DNA sequence: TGTGCCAGCAGTAGGGACAGGGGCCCGAACACTGAAGCTTTCTTT. Complete variable domain (other parts from reference TRBV2 and TRBJ1-1): EPEVTQTPSHQVTQMGQEVILRCVPISNHLYFYWYRQILGQKVEFLVSFYNNEISEKSEIFDDQFSVERPDGSNFTLKIRSTKLEDSAMYFCASSRDRGPNTEAFFGQGTRLTVV.

The sample holds many counts of this clonotype. The chain joins TRBV30 to TRBJ1-3; perhaps TRBD1 as D (6 bases). The CDR3 extends over 14 amino acids. Trimming cost V 0 bases and J 4 bases, with 10 bases left between them. Germline V gene data show CDR1 as GTSNPN and CDR2 as SVGIG (reference sequence). The chain's CDR3 is CAWSVGGAGNTIYF. In nucleotides, the CDR3 is TGTGCCTGGAGTGTCGGGGGCGCCGGAAACACCATATATTTT.

By share of the sample, this clonotype is medium-sized. The chain couples TRBV20-1 to TRBJ1-6, with 8 bases lining up with TRBD1. Germline CDR1 reads DFQATT; CDR2 reads SNEGSKA (reference sequence). The V segment lost 0 bases and the J segment 6 bases; nucleotides outside the gene matches: 4. CDR3 length: 15 residues. CDR3 DNA sequence: TGCAGTGCTAGAGAGACAGGGGCCCTTAATTCACCCCTCCACTTT. Its translation is CSARETGALNSPLHF.

This clonotype showed up many times. The J gene is TRBJ2-3, the V gene TRBV6-1; 8 nucleotides align to TRBD2. The length of the CDR3 is 13 residues. The germline V gene has CDR1 MNHNS and CDR2 SASEGT. V lost 8 bases, J lost 3 bases, and 4 bases stayed unmatched. CDR3 region: CASLRGATDTQYF. CDR3 in DNA: TGTGCCAGCCTGCGGGGGGCGACAGATACGCAGTATTTT.

A remark on this clonotype: A read error may produce the germline difference seen at one junction end. The chain joins TRBV5-1 to TRBJ2-3; D tentatively fits TRBD1 or TRBD2 (5 bases each). The CDR3 length is 15 residues. CDR1 is SGHRS and CDR2 is YFSETQ in the germline V gene. CDR3 residues: CPSSLGVRDTDTQYF. In nucleotides, the CDR3 is TGCCCCAGCAGCTTGGGGGTGCGCGACACAGATACGCAGTATTTT. Variable domain in full (rest from reference TRBV5-1 and TRBJ2-3): KAGVTQTPRYLIKTRGQQVTLSCSPISGHRSVSWYQQTPGQGLQFLFEYFSETQRNKGNFPGRFSGRQFSNSRSEMNVSTLELGDSALYLCPSSLGVRDTDTQYFGPGTRLTVL.

The chain combines TRBV29-1 with TRBJ2-3; D might be TRBD1 (6 bases). The CDR3 sequence is 13 residues long. The V and J ends lost 6 bases and 11 bases respectively, with 21 bases between them. Germline V CDR1 and CDR2: SQVTM, ANQGSEA. CDR3 in amino acids: CSVAGKGGLGQYF. CDR3 nucleotide sequence: TGCAGCGTAGCCGGGAAAGGGGGTTTAGGGCAGTATTTT.